The clone carrying this T cell receptor (beta chain) was picked up many times. The data derive from a study of human T cells and chemical hapten exposure. Turning to the study itself: Diphenylcyclopropenone was applied weekly to patients' scalps across the roughly 23-week study.

The germline gives CDR1 MDHEN, CDR2 SYDVKM. This CDR3 region has 13 residues. V was pared by 2 bases and J by 0 bases, with 5 bases between. Time point given: pre-sensitization, week 0. The treatment was: therapeutic diphenylcyclopropenone sensitization with weekly scalp DPC. At every patch-test visit, blood was drawn before the patch test was applied. TCRdb ran MiXCR on the RACE reads and lists one entry per CDR3 protein. This sample yields around 260,000 distinct CDR3 sequences, of which approximately 8.4% are seen a single time; over 2% belongs to the top ten. This material consisted of whole blood, taken in connection with sensitization to the hapten diphenylcyclopropenone (DPC). The V call is TRBV28, the J call TRBJ2-7, with D possibly TRBD2 on 5 matching bases. This clonotype was sampled from a woman aged 40 to 50 with alopecia areata. Some clones in this sample may be carry-over from other donors' samples. CDR3 sequence reads: CASSLAGSYEQYF. CDR3 sequence (DNA): TGTGCCAGCAGTTTAGCGGGCTCCTACGAGCAGTACTTC.